This T cell receptor beta chain was recovered during a study of shared clonotypes between healthy human individuals. The study, taken as a whole, reports: Estimated clonotype richness was generally higher in naive than memory subsets. Some clonotypes were shared by all four sorted-subset donors, while others were not shared. The non-shared ones had lower generation probabilities than the shared ones.

Data came from immunoSEQ multiplex PCR; TCRdb stores just in-frame clones and leaves some out. The sample has approximately 700,000 clones, around 78% seen once; the top ten hold around 1.7%. Only a few counts were recorded for this clone. Its antigen is as yet unknown. Germline CDR1 reads SQVTM; CDR2 reads ANQGSEA. V trimming: 7 bases; J trimming: 3 bases; junction bases outside the gene matches: 10. The CDR3 sequence is 14 residues long. Healthy HIV-negative adults without recent acute infections or vaccinations served as donors. The chain uses TRBV29-1 and TRBJ1-1; 8 nucleotides align to TRBD1. Source material: memory CD4+ T cells sorted from blood. Subset given: CD45RA-negative fraction. The source of this sequence is a young woman in good health. For the CDR3, the DNA is TGCAGCGCCGGGACAGGCAGGGGGGACACTGAAGCTTTCTTT. Protein product: CSAGTGRGDTEAFF.